One and the same sample provided the 23 T cell receptor beta chains below, sequenced in a study of control samples from healthy donors and cancer patients. This table comes from immunoSEQ multiplex PCR, and its TCRdb copy is limited to in-frame clones, with some not included. This sample has 90,000 to 140,000 clones, with about four fifths found just once. What was sequenced was blood. These receptors originate from a woman in her forties or fifties in good health.

This clone was picked up a small number of times. J is TRBJ2-5 and V is TRBV4-2; TRBD2 agrees at 14 bases. Germline V CDR1 and CDR2: LGHNA, YNFKEQ. The junction had 6 bases not matched to a gene; V was cut back by 4 bases and J by 5 bases. The CDR3 is 16 residues long. The CDR3 reads CASSPGTSGSSETQYF. The CDR3 nucleotides read TGTGCCAGCAGCCCTGGGACTAGCGGGAGTAGTGAGACCCAGTACTTC.

The J gene is TRBJ1-1, the V gene TRBV5-6; D is undetermined. The CDR3 is made up of 17 amino acids. Germline loops: CDR1 SGHDT, CDR2 YYEEEE. V lost 4 bases, J lost 8 bases, and 27 bases lay in between. The CDR3: CASSANVRTDEHWEAFF. For the CDR3, the DNA is TGTGCCAGCAGCGCAAATGTCCGGACGGACGAACACTGGGAAGCTTTCTTT.

In its sample, this clone was seen a few times. This chain links TRBV29-1 with TRBJ2-2; TRBD1 aligns across 9 bases. CDR1 is SQVTM and CDR2 is ANQGSEA in the germline V gene. V lost 4 bases, J lost 4 bases, and 1 base stayed unmatched. This CDR3 contains 13 residues. CDR3 sequence: CSVGTGVTGELFF. As DNA, the CDR3 is TGCAGCGTTGGGACAGGGGTCACCGGGGAGCTGTTTTTT.

The J gene is TRBJ1-5, the V gene TRBV7-2; perhaps TRBD1 as D (6 bases). CDR3 length: 16 residues. Trimming shortened V by 5 bases and J by 1 base, and 15 bases separated the two germline ends. Germline assignment: CDR1 SGHTA and CDR2 FQGNSA. The chain's CDR3 is CASSLTGRVSNQPQHF. CDR3 nucleotides: TGTGCCAGCAGCCTTACAGGGAGGGTGAGCAATCAGCCCCAGCATTTT.

The rearrangement links TRBV28 to TRBJ1-2; D may be TRBD1 (5 bases). Germline lookup yields CDR1 MDHEN and CDR2 SYDVKM. CDR3 length: 12 amino acids. The V end lost 1 base, the J end lost 8 bases, and 8 bases lay between the germline ends. The CDR3 spells CASSLLGTGYTF. CDR3 bases: TGTGCCAGCAGTTTATTAGGGACGGGCTACACCTTC.

This clone was seen just once. The chain uses TRBV9 and TRBJ1-6; D remains ambiguous. The CDR3 runs 14 residues. Looked up from germline, CDR1 is SGDLS and CDR2 is YYNGEE. Trimming cost V 0 bases and J 5 bases, with 6 bases left between them. Written as DNA, the CDR3 is TGTGCCAGCAGCGTAGTGGCAGATAATTCACCCCTCCACTTT. This encodes CASSVVADNSPLHF.

The rearrangement uses TRBV5-1 and TRBJ1-1; TRBD1 is a possible D gene (6 bases). Trimming left V 0 bases short and J 1 base short, with 10 bases between. This CDR3 comprises 15 residues. Germline values: CDR1 SGHRS, CDR2 YFSETQ. The DNA of the CDR3 is TGCGCCAGCAGCTTGGATGGGGGCTCGAACACTGAAGCTTTCTTT. It codes for CASSLDGGSNTEAFF.

This clone was counted only a few times. This chain links TRBV24-1 with TRBJ1-1, with 8 nucleotides matching TRBD1. Trimming took 7 bases from V and 9 from J; bases not matched to a gene: 18. In germline, CDR1 is KGHDR, CDR2 SFDVKD. This CDR3 has 16 residues. The CDR3 here is CATSQGTGVSGLKAFF. CDR3 nucleotide sequence: TGTGCCACCAGCCAGGGGACAGGAGTTTCGGGGCTCAAAGCTTTCTTT.

The chain combines TRBV24-1 with TRBJ2-3; maybe TRBD2 (5 bases). Trimming took 5 bases from V and 1 from J, leaving 9 bases between them. CDR3 length: 14 amino acids. Per germline, CDR1 KGHDR and CDR2 SFDVKD. The CDR3 DNA follows: TGTGCCACCAGTGTGGCGGGCCGCACAGATACGCAGTATTTT. It is translated as CATSVAGRTDTQYF.

The V and J genes are TRBV5-5 and TRBJ2-1; 9 nucleotides line up with TRBD1. The ends lost 2 bases at V and 5 bases at J; junction bases unmatched: 14. Germline CDR1 and CDR2: SGHKS and YYEKEE (reference sequence). The CDR3 runs to 18 residues. The CDR3 protein is CASSFLHRDRVLDNEQFF. CDR3 DNA sequence: TGTGCCAGCAGCTTTCTCCACCGGGACAGGGTGTTGGACAATGAGCAGTTCTTC. The full variable domain, in which reference TRBV5-5 and TRBJ2-1 provide the parts outside the CDR3, is DAGVTQSPTHLIKTRGQQVTLRCSPISGHKSVSWYQQVLGQGPQFIFQYYEKEERGRGNFPDRFSARQFPNYSSELNVNALLLGDSALYLCASSFLHRDRVLDNEQFFGPGTRLTVL.

Concerning this clone: The sample holds other DNA sequences that translate to the same CDR3. The rearrangement links TRBV5-6 to TRBJ2-7; 7 nucleotides agree with TRBD1. CDR3 length: 13 amino acids. With 3 bases clipped from V and 4 bases from J, the junction kept 4 bases outside the gene matches. CDR1 and CDR2 from the germline V gene are SGHDT and YYEEEE. DNA of the CDR3: TGTGCCAGCAGCTCGACAGGGCGATACGAGCAGTACTTC. Translating it yields CASSSTGRYEQYF.

The chain links TRBV6-5 to TRBJ2-3; D unresolved. The length of the CDR3 is 16 residues. CDR1 is MNHEY, CDR2 SVGAGI, per germline. Between the trimmed V and J ends, which lost 0 bases and 1 base, there was a span of 11 bases. In DNA form, the CDR3 reads TGTGCCAGCAGTTACTCGATAGTGATTGGCACAGATACGCAGTATTTT. It translates to CASSYSIVIGTDTQYF.

This clone was observed a single time. V is TRBV24-1 and J is TRBJ1-6, with 7 bases fitting TRBD1. The germline V gene has CDR1 KGHDR and CDR2 SFDVKD. The CDR3 has 15 amino acids. J was trimmed by 11 bases and V by 3 bases; bases with no gene match: 9. The CDR3 reads CATSDRRQGRTPLHF. The DNA for the CDR3 is TGTGCCACCAGTGATCGAAGACAGGGTCGAACACCCCTCCACTTT.

In its sample, this clone was seen a few times. The chain has TRBV10-3 and TRBJ1-1; D uncertain. The germline gives CDR1 ENHRY, CDR2 SYGVKD. This CDR3 spans 13 amino acids. Trimming took 2 bases from V and 0 from J, leaving 4 bases between them. DNA of the CDR3: TGTGCCATCAGTGAGGTTCTGAACACTGAAGCTTTCTTT. As protein: CAISEVLNTEAFF.

The V gene is TRBV6-4, the J gene TRBJ1-6; a weak D match, TRBD1 (5 bases). V was pared by 6 bases and J by 7 bases, with 13 bases between. This CDR3 has 14 amino acids. Germline loops: CDR1 MRHNA, CDR2 SNTAGT. The CDR3 DNA reads TGTGCCAGCAGGCCGACAGCCGGGAATTCACCCCTCCACTTT. Translating gives CASRPTAGNSPLHF.

The chain carries TRBV7-9 and TRBJ2-7, with 10 bases aligning to TRBD2. There are 15 residues in the CDR3. Losses at the gene ends were 0 bases for V and 4 bases for J; bases not matched to a gene: 3. Germline V gene lookup returns CDR1 SEHNR and CDR2 FQNEAQ (reference sequence). The CDR3 bases are TGTGCCAGCAGCTTAGCGCAACTAGCGGGATACGAGCAGTACTTC. Amino acid sequence: CASSLAQLAGYEQYF.

Here the CDR3 reads CASSVDDRWSSYEQYF. CDR3 DNA sequence: TGTGCCAGCAGCGTAGATGACAGGTGGAGCTCCTACGAGCAGTACTTC. V and J are TRBV9 and TRBJ2-7; weak D call: TRBD1 (6 bases). V dropped 0 bases and J dropped 0 bases, with 13 bases sitting between them. Germline V gene lookup returns CDR1 SGDLS and CDR2 YYNGEE. The CDR3 runs to 16 residues.

The J gene is TRBJ1-2, the V gene TRBV6-6; tentatively, D is TRBD1 (6 bases). CDR1 is MNHNY, CDR2 SVGAGI, per germline (reference sequence). Trimming stripped 5 bases from V and 9 bases from J, with 16 bases between. CDR3 length: 13 residues. Written as DNA, the CDR3 is TGTGCCAGCAGTCCCGACAGGACTGGAAGCTACACCTTC. Its protein product is CASSPDRTGSYTF.

The chain couples TRBV11-2 to TRBJ2-5; TRBD2 might be the D (5 bases). V lost 1 base, J lost 5 bases, and 11 bases lay in between. The CDR3 loop spans 14 amino acids. CDR1 is SGHAT, CDR2 FQNNGV, per germline. Here the CDR3 reads CASSLASSMETQYF. CDR3 sequence (DNA): TGTGCCAGCAGCTTAGCCTCTAGCATGGAGACCCAGTACTTC.

This clone occurred once. The chain recombines TRBV5-1 with TRBJ1-6, with 8 nucleotides matching TRBD1. Losses at the gene ends were 4 bases for V and 10 bases for J; bases not matched to a gene: 7. The CDR3 is made up of 14 amino acids. Germline CDR1 and CDR2: SGHRS and YFSETQ. The CDR3 coding sequence is TGCGCCAGCAGCCCCCAGGGGGCTGGATCACCCCTCCACTTT. Its protein is CASSPQGAGSPLHF.

This chain links TRBV5-6 with TRBJ2-2; unclear D gene. Germline V gene lookup returns CDR1 SGHDT and CDR2 YYEEEE. Trimming removed 0 bases from V and 3 bases from J, with 9 bases in between. The CDR3 is 15 amino acids. The CDR3 region is CASSLGRRDTGELFF. Here the CDR3 DNA reads TGTGCCAGCAGCTTGGGTCGTCGGGACACCGGGGAGCTGTTTTTT.

This chain joins TRBV14 and TRBJ2-7; perhaps TRBD2 as D (5 bases). V was shortened by 0 bases and J by 7 bases, with 16 bases between the two germline ends. There are 15 residues in the CDR3. Germline values: CDR1 SGHDN, CDR2 FVKESK. The CDR3 reads CASSQEDFALREQYF. The CDR3 nucleotides read TGTGCCAGCAGCCAAGAGGACTTCGCCTTGAGGGAGCAGTACTTC.

The chain recombines TRBV7-9 with TRBJ2-1; maybe TRBD1 (5 bases). V was cut by 1 base and J by 9 bases, with 7 bases left in between. The CDR3 totals 12 residues. The V gene's germline CDR1 is SEHNR and CDR2 FQNEAQ (reference sequence). The CDR3 nucleotides are TGTGCCAGCAGCTTAGAAACAGGTGAGCAGTTCTTC. It is translated as CASSLETGEQFF.